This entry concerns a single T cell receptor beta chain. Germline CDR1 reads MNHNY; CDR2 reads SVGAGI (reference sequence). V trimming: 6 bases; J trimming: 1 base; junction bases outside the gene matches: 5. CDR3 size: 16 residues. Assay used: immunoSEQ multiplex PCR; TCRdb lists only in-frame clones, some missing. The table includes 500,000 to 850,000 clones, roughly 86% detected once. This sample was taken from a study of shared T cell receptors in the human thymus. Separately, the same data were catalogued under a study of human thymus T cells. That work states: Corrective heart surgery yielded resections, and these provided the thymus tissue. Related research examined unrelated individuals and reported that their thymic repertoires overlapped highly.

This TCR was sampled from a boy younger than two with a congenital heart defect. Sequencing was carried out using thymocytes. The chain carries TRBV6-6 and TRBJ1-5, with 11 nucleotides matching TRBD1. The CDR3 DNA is TGTGCCAGCAGACCCGGGACAGGGGGAAGCAATCAGCCCCAGCATTTT. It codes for CASRPGTGGSNQPQHF.